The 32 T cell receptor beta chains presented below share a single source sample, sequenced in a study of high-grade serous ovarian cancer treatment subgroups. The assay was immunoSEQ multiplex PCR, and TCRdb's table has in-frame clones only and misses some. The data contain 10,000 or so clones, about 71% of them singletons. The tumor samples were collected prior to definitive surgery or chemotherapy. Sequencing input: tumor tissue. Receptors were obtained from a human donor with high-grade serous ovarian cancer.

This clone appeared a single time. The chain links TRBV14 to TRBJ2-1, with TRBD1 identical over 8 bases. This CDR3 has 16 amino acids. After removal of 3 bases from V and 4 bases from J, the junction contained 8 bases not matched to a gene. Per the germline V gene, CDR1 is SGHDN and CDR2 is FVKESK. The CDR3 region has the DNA TGTGCCAGCAGCCAGTTTGGGACAGGAGCATACAATGAGCAGTTCTTC. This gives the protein CASSQFGTGAYNEQFF.

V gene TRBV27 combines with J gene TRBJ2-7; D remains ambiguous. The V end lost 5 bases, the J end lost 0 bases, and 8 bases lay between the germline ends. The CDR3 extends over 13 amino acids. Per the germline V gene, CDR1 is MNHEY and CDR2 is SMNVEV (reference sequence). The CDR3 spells CASSDFLSYEQYF. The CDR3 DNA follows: TGTGCCAGCAGTGACTTTCTCTCCTACGAGCAGTACTTC.

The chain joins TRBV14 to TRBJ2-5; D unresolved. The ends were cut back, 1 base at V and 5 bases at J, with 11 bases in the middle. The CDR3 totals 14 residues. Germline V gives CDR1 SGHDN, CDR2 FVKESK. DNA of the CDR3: TGTGCCAGCAGCCAAGTCTCCTTAAGGGAGACCCAGTACTTC. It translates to CASSQVSLRETQYF.

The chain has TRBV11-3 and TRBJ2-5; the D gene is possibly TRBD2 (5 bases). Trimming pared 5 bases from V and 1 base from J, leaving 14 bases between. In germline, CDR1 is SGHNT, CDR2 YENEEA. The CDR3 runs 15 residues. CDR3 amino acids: CASSPLRGSQETQYF. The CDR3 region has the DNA TGTGCCAGCAGCCCCCTACGAGGGAGCCAAGAGACCCAGTACTTC.

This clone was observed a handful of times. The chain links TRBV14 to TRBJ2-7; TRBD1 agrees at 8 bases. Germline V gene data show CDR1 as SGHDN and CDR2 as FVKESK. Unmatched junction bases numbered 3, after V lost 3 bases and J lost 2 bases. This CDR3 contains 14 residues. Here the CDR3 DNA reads TGTGCCAGCAGCCACGGGACAGGTCCCTACGAGCAGTACTTC. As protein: CASSHGTGPYEQYF.

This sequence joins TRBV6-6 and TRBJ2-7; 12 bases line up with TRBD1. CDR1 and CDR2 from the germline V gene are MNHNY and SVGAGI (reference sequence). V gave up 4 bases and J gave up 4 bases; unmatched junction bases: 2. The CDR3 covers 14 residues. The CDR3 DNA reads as TGTGCCAGCAGTTTGGGACAGGGGGCGTACGAGCAGTACTTC. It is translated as CASSLGQGAYEQYF.

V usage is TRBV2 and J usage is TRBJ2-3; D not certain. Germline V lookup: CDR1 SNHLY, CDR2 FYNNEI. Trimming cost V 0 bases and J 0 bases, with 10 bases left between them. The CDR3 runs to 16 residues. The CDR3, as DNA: TGTGCCAGCAGTGAAGCTCCCTCAACTAGCACAGATACGCAGTATTTT. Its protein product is CASSEAPSTSTDTQYF. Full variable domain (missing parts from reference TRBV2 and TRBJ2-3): EPEVTQTPSHQVTQMGQEVILRCVPISNHLYFYWYRQILGQKVEFLVSFYNNEISEKSEIFDDQFSVERPDGSNFTLKIRSTKLEDSAMYFCASSEAPSTSTDTQYFGPGTRLTVL.

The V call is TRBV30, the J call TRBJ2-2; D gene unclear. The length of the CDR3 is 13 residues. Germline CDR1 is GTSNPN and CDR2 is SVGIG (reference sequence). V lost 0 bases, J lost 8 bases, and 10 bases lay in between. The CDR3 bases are TGTGCCTGGAGTGTGGGTGATGCGGGGGAGCTGTTTTTT. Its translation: CAWSVGDAGELFF.

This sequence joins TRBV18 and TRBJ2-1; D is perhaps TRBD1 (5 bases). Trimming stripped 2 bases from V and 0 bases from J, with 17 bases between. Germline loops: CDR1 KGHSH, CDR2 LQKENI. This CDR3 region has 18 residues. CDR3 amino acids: CASSPDPLQAHSYNEQFF. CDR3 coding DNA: TGTGCCAGCTCACCAGACCCTCTACAGGCCCACTCCTACAATGAGCAGTTCTTC.

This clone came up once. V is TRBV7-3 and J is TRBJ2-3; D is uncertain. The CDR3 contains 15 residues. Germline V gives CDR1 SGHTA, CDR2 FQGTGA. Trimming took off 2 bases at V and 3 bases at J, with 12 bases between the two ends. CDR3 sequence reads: CASSLSGLSTDTQYF. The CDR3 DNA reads TGTGCCAGCAGCTTATCTGGCTTGTCAACAGATACGCAGTATTTT.

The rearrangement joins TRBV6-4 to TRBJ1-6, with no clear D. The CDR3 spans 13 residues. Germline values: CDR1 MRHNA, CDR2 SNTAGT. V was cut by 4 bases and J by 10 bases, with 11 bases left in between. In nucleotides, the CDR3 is TGTGCCAGCAGTGGATCGCCCTTCTCACCCCTCCACTTT. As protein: CASSGSPFSPLHF.

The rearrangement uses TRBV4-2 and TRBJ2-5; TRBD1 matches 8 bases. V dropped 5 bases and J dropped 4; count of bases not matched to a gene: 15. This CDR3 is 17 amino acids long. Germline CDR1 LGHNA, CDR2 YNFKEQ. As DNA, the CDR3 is TGTGCCAGCAGCTCGGCTGAGCGGGCTACAGGGGGAGAGACCCAGTACTTC. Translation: CASSSAERATGGETQYF.

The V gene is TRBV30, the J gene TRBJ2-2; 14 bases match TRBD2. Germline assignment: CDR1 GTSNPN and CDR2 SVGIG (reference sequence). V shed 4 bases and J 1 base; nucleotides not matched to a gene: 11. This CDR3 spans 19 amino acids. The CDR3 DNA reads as TGTGCCTGGAACGTAGTCGCCGGGACTAGCGGGAGGAACACCGGGGAGCTGTTTTTT. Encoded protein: CAWNVVAGTSGRNTGELFF.

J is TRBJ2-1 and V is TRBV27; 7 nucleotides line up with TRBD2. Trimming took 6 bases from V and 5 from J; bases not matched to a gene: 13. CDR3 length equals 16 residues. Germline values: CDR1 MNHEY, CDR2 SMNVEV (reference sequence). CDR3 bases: TGTGCCAGCAGGCGCTGGAAGCGGGAATCTAACAATGAGCAGTTCTTC. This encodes CASRRWKRESNNEQFF.

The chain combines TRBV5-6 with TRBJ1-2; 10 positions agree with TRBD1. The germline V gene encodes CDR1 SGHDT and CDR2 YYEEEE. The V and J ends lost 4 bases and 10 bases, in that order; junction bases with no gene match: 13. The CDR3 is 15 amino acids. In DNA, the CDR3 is TGTGCCAGCAGCAGATACCAGCGGACAGGGGGGTTCTACACCTTC. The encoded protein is CASSRYQRTGGFYTF. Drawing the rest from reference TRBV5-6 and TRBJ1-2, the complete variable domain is DAGVTQSPTHLIKTRGQQVTLRCSPKSGHDTVSWYQQALGQGPQFIFQYYEEEERQRGNFPDRFSGHQFPNYSSELNVNALLLGDSALYLCASSRYQRTGGFYTFGSGTRLTVV.

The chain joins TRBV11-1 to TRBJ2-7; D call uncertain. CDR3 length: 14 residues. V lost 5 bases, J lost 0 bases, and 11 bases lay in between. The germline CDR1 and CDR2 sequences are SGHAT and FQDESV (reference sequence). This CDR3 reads CASSQTPTSYEQYF. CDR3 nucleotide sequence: TGTGCCAGCAGCCAGACCCCGACCTCCTACGAGCAGTACTTC. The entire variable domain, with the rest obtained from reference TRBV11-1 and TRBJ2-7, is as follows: EAEVAQSPRYKITEKSQAVAFWCDPISGHATLYWYRQILGQGPELLVQFQDESVVDDSQLPKDRFSAERLKGVDSTLKIQPAELGDSAMYLCASSQTPTSYEQYFGPGTRLTVT.

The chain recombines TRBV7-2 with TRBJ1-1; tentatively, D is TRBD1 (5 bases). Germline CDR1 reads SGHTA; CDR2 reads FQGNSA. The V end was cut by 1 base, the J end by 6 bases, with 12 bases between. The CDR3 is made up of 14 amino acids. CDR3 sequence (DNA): TGTGCCAGCAGCTTAGTCGGGGGGAGTGCTGAAGCTTTCTTT. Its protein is CASSLVGGSAEAFF.

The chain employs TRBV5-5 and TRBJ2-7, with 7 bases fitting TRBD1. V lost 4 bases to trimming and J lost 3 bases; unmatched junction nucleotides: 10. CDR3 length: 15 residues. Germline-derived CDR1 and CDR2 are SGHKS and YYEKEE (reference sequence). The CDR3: CASSQDRRPIYEQYF. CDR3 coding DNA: TGTGCCAGCAGCCAGGACAGGAGGCCCATCTACGAGCAGTACTTC.

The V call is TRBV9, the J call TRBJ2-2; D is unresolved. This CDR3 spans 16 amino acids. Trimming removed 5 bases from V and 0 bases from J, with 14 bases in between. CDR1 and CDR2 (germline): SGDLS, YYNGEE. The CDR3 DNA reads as TGTGCCAGCAGTACGAGTGGGCGGACGAACACCGGGGAGCTGTTTTTT. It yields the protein CASSTSGRTNTGELFF.

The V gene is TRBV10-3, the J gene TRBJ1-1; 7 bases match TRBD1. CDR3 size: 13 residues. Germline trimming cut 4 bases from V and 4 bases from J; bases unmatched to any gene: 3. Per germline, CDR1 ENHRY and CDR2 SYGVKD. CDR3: CAISVDRATEAFF. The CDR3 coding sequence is TGTGCCATCAGTGTTGACAGGGCCACTGAAGCTTTCTTT.

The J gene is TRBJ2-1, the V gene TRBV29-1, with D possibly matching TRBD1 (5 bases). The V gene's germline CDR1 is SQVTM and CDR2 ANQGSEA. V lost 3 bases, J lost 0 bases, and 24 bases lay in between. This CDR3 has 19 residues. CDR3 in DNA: TGCAGCGTTGATCGTTACAGGAAGGATTCTAATCCCTCCTACAATGAGCAGTTCTTC. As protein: CSVDRYRKDSNPSYNEQFF.

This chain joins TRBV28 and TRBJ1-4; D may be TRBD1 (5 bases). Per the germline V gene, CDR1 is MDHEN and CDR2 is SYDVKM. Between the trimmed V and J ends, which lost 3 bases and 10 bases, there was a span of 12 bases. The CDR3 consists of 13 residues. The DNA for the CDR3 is TGTGCCAGCAGTTTTCGGGACCTCGGAAAACTGTTTTTT. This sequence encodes CASSFRDLGKLFF.

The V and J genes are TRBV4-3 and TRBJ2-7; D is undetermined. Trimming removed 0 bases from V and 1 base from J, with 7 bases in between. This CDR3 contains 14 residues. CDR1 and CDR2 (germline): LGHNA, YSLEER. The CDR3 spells CASSQDSQSYEQYF. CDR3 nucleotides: TGCGCCAGCAGCCAAGATAGCCAGTCCTACGAGCAGTACTTC.

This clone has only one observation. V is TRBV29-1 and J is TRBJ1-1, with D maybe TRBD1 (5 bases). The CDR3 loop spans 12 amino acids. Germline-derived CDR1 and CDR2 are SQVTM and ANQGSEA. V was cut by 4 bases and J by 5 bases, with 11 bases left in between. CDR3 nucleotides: TGCAGCGTTGTGGTTGGGACGACTGAAGCTTTCTTT. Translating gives CSVVVGTTEAFF.

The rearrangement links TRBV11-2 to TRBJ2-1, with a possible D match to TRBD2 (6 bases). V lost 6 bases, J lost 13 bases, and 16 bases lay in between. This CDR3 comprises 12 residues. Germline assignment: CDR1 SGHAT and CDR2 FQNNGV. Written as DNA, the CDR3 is TGTGCCAGCAGTATGTCCGGGAGCGATCAGTTCTTC. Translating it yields CASSMSGSDQFF.

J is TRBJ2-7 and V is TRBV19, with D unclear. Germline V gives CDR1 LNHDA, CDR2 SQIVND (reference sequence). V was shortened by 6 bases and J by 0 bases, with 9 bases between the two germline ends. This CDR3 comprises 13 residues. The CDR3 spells CASRGDISYEQYF. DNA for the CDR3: TGTGCCAGTAGAGGCGACATCTCCTACGAGCAGTACTTC.

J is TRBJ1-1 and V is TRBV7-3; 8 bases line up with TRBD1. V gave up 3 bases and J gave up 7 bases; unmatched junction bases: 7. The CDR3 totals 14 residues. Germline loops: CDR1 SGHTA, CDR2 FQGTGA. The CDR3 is CASSFYDRGDEAFF. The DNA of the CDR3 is TGTGCCAGCAGCTTTTATGACAGGGGAGATGAAGCTTTCTTT.

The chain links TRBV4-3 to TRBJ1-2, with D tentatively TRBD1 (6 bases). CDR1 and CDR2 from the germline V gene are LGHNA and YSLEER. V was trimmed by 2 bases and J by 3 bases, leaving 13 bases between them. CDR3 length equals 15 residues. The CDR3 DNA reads TGCGCCAGCAGCCAAACCCGGGGGGGCGACTATGGCTACACCTTC. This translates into CASSQTRGGDYGYTF.

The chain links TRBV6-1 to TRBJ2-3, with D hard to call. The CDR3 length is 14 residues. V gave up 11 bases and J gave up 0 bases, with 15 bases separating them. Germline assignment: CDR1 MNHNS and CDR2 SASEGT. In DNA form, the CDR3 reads TGTGCCGCGGACCGGGCCTTTAGCACAGATACGCAGTATTTT. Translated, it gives CAADRAFSTDTQYF.

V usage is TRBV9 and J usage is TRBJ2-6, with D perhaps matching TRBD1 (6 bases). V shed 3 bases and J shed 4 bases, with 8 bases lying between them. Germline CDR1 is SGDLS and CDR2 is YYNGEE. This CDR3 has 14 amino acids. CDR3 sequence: CASSAGVGANVLTF. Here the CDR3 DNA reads TGTGCCAGCAGCGCAGGGGTCGGGGCCAACGTCCTGACTTTC.

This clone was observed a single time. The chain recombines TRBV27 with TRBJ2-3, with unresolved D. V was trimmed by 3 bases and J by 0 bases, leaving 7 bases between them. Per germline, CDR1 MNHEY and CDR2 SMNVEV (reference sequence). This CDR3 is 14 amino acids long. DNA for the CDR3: TGTGCCAGCAGTTTTCGAGCTAGCACAGATACGCAGTATTTT. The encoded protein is CASSFRASTDTQYF.

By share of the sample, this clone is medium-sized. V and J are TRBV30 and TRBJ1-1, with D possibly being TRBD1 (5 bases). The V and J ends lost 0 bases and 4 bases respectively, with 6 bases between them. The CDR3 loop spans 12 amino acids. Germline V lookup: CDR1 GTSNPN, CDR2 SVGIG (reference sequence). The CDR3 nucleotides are TGTGCCTGGAGTGTGGGACTCACTGAAGCTTTCTTT. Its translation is CAWSVGLTEAFF.